These 12 T cell receptor beta chains came from one sample sequenced in a study of early T cells in non-severe SARS-CoV-2 infection. TCRdb redid the calling of the 5' RACE reads with MiXCR, one entry per CDR3 protein. Among around 60,000 distinct CDR3 sequences listed, over 9% were seen once. Here the sequenced sample was whole blood, taken at baseline. The receptors here all came from an adult who was a healthcare worker with PCR-confirmed SARS-CoV-2 infection or an uninfected control (not recorded which).

This clonotype occurred a few times. The chain recombines TRBV7-2 with TRBJ2-5; tentatively, D is TRBD1 (5 bases). V lost 3 bases to trimming and J lost 7 bases, with 12 bases between them. Germline CDR1 is SGHTA and CDR2 is FQGNSA. The CDR3 sequence is 13 residues long. CDR3 residues: CASSFDRLLTQYF. CDR3 sequence (DNA): TGTGCCAGCAGCTTTGACAGACTTTTGACCCAGTACTTC. Together with reference TRBV7-2 and TRBJ2-5, the CDR3 gives the full variable domain: GAGVSQSPSNKVTEKGKDVELRCDPISGHTALYWYRQSLGQGLEFLIYFQGNSAPDKSGLPSDRFSAERTGGSVSTLTIQRTQQEDSAVYLCASSFDRLLTQYFGPGTRLLVL.

This clonotype was seen ten or more times. The chain uses TRBV19 and TRBJ2-3; a weak D match, TRBD2 (6 bases). CDR1 is LNHDA and CDR2 is SQIVND in the germline V gene (reference sequence). Deletions cut 3 bases from V and 7 bases from J, with 14 bases between. The CDR3 totals 14 residues. DNA for the CDR3: TGTGCCAGTAGTATTGGAGGGTTAGGGCATACGCAGTATTTT. It is translated as CASSIGGLGHTQYF.

This clonotype has only a few counts. The CDR3 spells CSVRQGGTEAFF. In DNA form, the CDR3 reads TGCAGCGTACGACAGGGAGGGACTGAAGCTTTCTTT. This chain uses TRBV29-1 with TRBJ1-1; 7 bases are shared with TRBD1. With V trimmed by 6 bases and J by 5 bases, 6 bases remained unmatched. This CDR3 comprises 12 residues. Germline lookup yields CDR1 SQVTM and CDR2 ANQGSEA.

The sample holds a few counts of this clonotype. The chain combines TRBV7-2 with TRBJ2-1, with no clear D. Trimming stripped 4 bases from V and 6 bases from J, with 10 bases between. From germline, CDR1 is SGHTA and CDR2 FQGNSA. The CDR3 spans 13 residues. CDR3 loop: CASSSGFSNEQFF. CDR3 sequence (DNA): TGTGCCAGCAGCTCCGGATTTAGCAATGAGCAGTTCTTC.

In this sample, this clonotype turned up a few times. V gene TRBV6-1 combines with J gene TRBJ1-4, with TRBD1 matching 12 bases. This CDR3 is built from 18 residues. V dropped 10 bases and J dropped 7; count of bases not matched to a gene: 19. The germline V gene encodes CDR1 MNHNS and CDR2 SASEGT. The CDR3 protein is CATLSRDRGHPSREKLFF. The CDR3 bases are TGTGCCACCTTATCCCGGGACAGGGGGCATCCATCTCGTGAAAAACTGTTTTTT.

The chain joins TRBV7-2 to TRBJ2-3, with D uncertain. The ends were cut back, 4 bases at V and 4 bases at J, with 9 bases in the middle. From germline, CDR1 is SGHTA and CDR2 FQGNSA. The CDR3 extends over 13 amino acids. The CDR3 DNA reads TGTGCCAGCAGCTCCTACTACCCAGATACGCAGTATTTT. Residues: CASSSYYPDTQYF.

Many counts were recorded for this clonotype. The CDR3 region has the DNA TGTGCCAGCAGGATCGATTCAGGGGCGAACACTGAAGCTTTCTTT. Amino acid sequence: CASRIDSGANTEAFF. V and J are TRBV28 and TRBJ1-1; D is perhaps TRBD1 (6 bases). V was clipped by 6 bases and J by 1 base, with 15 bases between them. CDR3 length equals 15 residues. Germline V gene data show CDR1 as MDHEN and CDR2 as SYDVKM.

This clonotype was found many times. V is TRBV15 and J is TRBJ2-2; D may correspond to TRBD1 or TRBD2 (5 bases each). Deletions cut 5 bases from V and 5 bases from J, with 6 bases between. CDR3 size: 12 residues. From germline, CDR1 is LNHNV and CDR2 YYDKDF (reference sequence). Here the CDR3 DNA reads TGTGCCACCAGCGAGGGGACCGGGGAGCTGTTTTTT. The encoded protein is CATSEGTGELFF.

This clonotype was counted a few times. The J gene is TRBJ2-1, the V gene TRBV7-9, with D possibly being TRBD1 or TRBD2 (6 bases each). The CDR3 consists of 13 residues. The V end lost 5 bases, the J end lost 7 bases, and 12 bases lay between the germline ends. The germline V gene encodes CDR1 SEHNR and CDR2 FQNEAQ (reference sequence). CDR3 protein: CASSPLGGNEQFF. The CDR3, as DNA: TGTGCCAGCAGCCCCTTAGGGGGGAATGAGCAGTTCTTC.

This clonotype was picked up many times. This chain links TRBV20-1 with TRBJ1-1; D gene uncertain. V lost 0 bases and J lost 7, with 6 bases in between. This CDR3 has 11 residues. Germline CDR1 and CDR2: DFQATT and SNEGSKA (reference sequence). CDR3: CSAREWSEAFF. DNA of the CDR3: TGCAGTGCTAGAGAATGGAGTGAAGCTTTCTTT.

The chain employs TRBV14 and TRBJ1-2; D gene ambiguous. The CDR3 totals 13 residues. Germline V gives CDR1 SGHDN, CDR2 FVKESK. V lost 7 bases and J lost 3, with 12 bases in between. The CDR3 DNA follows: TGTGCCAGCACTCCGGACCTGGACTATGGCTACACCTTC. It specifies CASTPDLDYGYTF.

This clonotype was observed many times. The rearrangement joins TRBV4-1 to TRBJ1-1; the match to TRBD1 covers 8 bases. The CDR3 length is 18 residues. The ends lost 0 bases at V and 0 bases at J; junction bases unmatched: 9. The V gene's germline CDR1 is MGHRA and CDR2 YSYEKL. This CDR3 is CASSQDFSRTGLNTEAFF. The CDR3, as DNA: TGCGCCAGCAGCCAAGATTTCAGTCGGACAGGGTTGAACACTGAAGCTTTCTTT.